Described below is a single T cell receptor (beta chain) sequence and its context. A far more abundant clone sits one base away, making this likely a read error. The same CDR3 arises from other DNA sequences in this sample as well. Data came from immunoSEQ multiplex PCR; TCRdb stores just in-frame clones and leaves some out. The table has about 960,000 clones, around 80% seen once. The sample is drawn from a study of shared clonotypes between healthy human individuals. CDR1 is KGHSH, CDR2 LQKENI, per germline. With 3 bases clipped from V and 2 bases from J, the junction kept 3 bases outside the gene matches. The CDR3 is 15 residues long.

Material for sequencing was memory CD4+ T cells sorted from blood. As for subset: CD45RA-negative fraction. The V and J genes are TRBV18 and TRBJ1-5; 8 positions agree with TRBD1. The TCR was taken from a man aged 18 to 29 in good health. CDR3 bases: TGTGCCAGCTCACCCGACAGGGGTGGCAATCAGCCCCAGCATTTT. Protein: CASSPDRGGNQPQHF.